Detailed here is one T cell receptor (beta chain). The target antigen is unknown. Sample time point: cycle 4 day 1 (C4D1), after around six weeks of nivolumab. All trial patients relapsed after autologous stem cell transplantation. The data belong to a study of PD-1 blockade in classical Hodgkin lymphoma. General study results and limits: Exclusion applied to patients who initiated nivolumab less than 1 year following ASCT.

Method: immunoSEQ multiplex PCR; TCRdb's copy keeps in-frame clones and lacks some. Among more than 85,000 clones, more than 70% were seen once, and the ten largest hold around 20%. CDR1 is SEHNR, CDR2 FQNEAQ, per germline (reference sequence). The CDR3 has 13 amino acids. J lost 7 bases, V lost 6 bases, and 6 bases had no gene match. This receptor was obtained from a human donor with classical Hodgkin lymphoma. The chain carries TRBV7-9 and TRBJ2-7; 10 bases match TRBD1. The material was peripheral blood mononuclear cells (PBMCs), obtained before the fourth cycle of nivolumab. This CDR3 is CASSRQGAQEQYF. In nucleotides, the CDR3 is TGTGCCAGCAGTCGACAGGGGGCCCAAGAGCAGTACTTC.